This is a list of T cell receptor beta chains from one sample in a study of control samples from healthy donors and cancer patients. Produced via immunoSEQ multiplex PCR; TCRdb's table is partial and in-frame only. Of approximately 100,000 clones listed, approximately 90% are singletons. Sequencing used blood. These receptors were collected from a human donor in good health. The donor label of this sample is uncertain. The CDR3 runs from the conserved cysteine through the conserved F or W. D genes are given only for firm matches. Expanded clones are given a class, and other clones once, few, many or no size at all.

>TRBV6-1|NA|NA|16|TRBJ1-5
CASSELTANSNQPQHF
TGTGCCAGCAGTGAATTGACAGCAAATAGCAATCAGCCCCAGCATTTT
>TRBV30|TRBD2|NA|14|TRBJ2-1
CAWGGGASYNEQFF
TGTGCCTGGGGCGGGGGGGCGTCCTACAATGAGCAGTTCTTC
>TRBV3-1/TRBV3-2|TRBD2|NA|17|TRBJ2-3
CASSQDLSSGGTDTQYF
TGTGCCAGCAGCCAAGACCTATCTAGCGGGGGGACAGATACGCAGTATTTT
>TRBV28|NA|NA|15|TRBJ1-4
CASRIGQGGQEKLFF
TGTGCCAGCAGAATCGGGCAGGGAGGTCAAGAAAAACTGTTTTTT
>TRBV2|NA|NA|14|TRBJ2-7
CASYQGQLSYEQYF
TGTGCCAGCTATCAGGGGCAACTTTCCTACGAGCAGTACTTC
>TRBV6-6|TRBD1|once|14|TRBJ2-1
CASSRTGTVNEQFF
TGTGCCAGCAGTCGGACAGGGACGGTAAATGAGCAGTTCTTC
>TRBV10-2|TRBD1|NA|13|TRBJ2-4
CASSDRGKNIQYF
TGCGCCAGCAGCGACAGGGGGAAAAACATTCAGTACTTC
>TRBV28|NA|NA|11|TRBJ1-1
CASSLDREAFF
TGTGCCAGCAGCCTAGACAGGGAAGCTTTCTTT
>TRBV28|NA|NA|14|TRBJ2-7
CASRPPGGAYEQYF
TGTGCCAGCAGGCCACCGGGCGGAGCCTACGAGCAGTACTTC
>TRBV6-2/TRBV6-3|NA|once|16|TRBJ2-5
CASSYNPASIDETQYF
TGTGCCAGCAGTTACAATCCGGCTTCAATAGATGAGACCCAGTACTTC
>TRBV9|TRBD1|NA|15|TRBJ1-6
CASSVEQGYNSPLHF
TGTGCCAGCAGCGTAGAACAGGGGTATAATTCACCCCTCCACTTT
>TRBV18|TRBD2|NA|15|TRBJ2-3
CASSPLAGGADTQYF
TGTGCCAGCTCACCTCTAGCGGGGGGTGCAGATACGCAGTATTTT
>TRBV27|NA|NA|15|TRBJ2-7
CASSLFGRGIYEQYF
TGTGCCAGCAGTTTATTCGGCAGGGGTATATACGAGCAGTACTTC
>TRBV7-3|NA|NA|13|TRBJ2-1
CASSMTRNNEQFF
TGTGCCAGCAGCATGACACGAAACAATGAGCAGTTCTTC
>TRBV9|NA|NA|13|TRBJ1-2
CASSADDFYGYTF
TGTGCCAGCAGCGCGGACGATTTTTATGGCTACACCTTC
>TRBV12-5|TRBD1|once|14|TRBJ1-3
CASGLGQAGNTIYF
TGTGCTAGTGGGCTGGGACAGGCGGGAAACACCATATATTTT
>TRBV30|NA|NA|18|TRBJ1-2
CAWTPPPGDPRALYGYTF
TGTGCCTGGACCCCACCCCCTGGGGACCCTCGGGCCCTATATGGCTACACCTTC
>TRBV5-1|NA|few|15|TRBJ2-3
CASSLSQGNTDTQYF
TGCGCCAGCAGCTTGTCGCAGGGAAACACAGATACGCAGTATTTT
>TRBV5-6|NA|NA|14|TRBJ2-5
CASSLAPDGETQYF
TGTGCCAGCAGCCTGGCGCCCGACGGAGAGACCCAGTACTTC
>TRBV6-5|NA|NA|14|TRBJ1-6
CASSLAGVGSPLHF
TGTGCCAGCTCCCTGGCAGGGGTTGGGTCACCCCTCCACTTT
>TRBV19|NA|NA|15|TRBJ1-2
CASTLSAMANYGYTF
TGTGCCAGTACTCTGAGCGCTATGGCTAACTATGGCTACACCTTC
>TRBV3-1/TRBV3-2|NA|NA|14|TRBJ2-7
CASSSSDRAYEQYF
TGTGCCAGCAGCTCCTCGGACCGAGCCTACGAGCAGTACTTC
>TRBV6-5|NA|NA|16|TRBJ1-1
CASSYSTANRATEAFF
TGTGCCAGCAGTTACTCGACGGCCAATCGGGCCACTGAAGCTTTCTTT
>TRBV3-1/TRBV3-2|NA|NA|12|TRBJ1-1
CASSPANTEAFF
TGTGCCAGCAGCCCAGCGAACACTGAAGCTTTCTTT